The 5 T cell receptor beta chains below were found in one sample sequenced in a study of T cell responses to AZD1222 COVID-19 vaccine. TCRdb keeps only in-frame clones here, not all; method: immunoSEQ multiplex PCR. The table has 160,000 or so clones, 90% to 95% seen once. The material was peripheral blood, obtained on day 0 of MenACWY control vaccination. These TCRs come from an adult in good health.

This chain links TRBV9 with TRBJ2-2; D is possibly TRBD2 (6 bases). Trimming cost V 0 bases and J 6 bases, with 12 bases left between them. The germline gives CDR1 SGDLS, CDR2 YYNGEE. The CDR3 contains 15 residues. The CDR3 nucleotides are TGTGCCAGCAGCGTAGTCGGGGGAAGCCCCGGGGAGCTGTTTTTT. Amino acids: CASSVVGGSPGELFF.

J is TRBJ1-3 and V is TRBV20-1, with D uncertain. Germline lookup yields CDR1 DFQATT and CDR2 SNEGSKA (reference sequence). V dropped 3 bases and J dropped 2 bases, with 11 bases sitting between them. The CDR3 covers 14 residues. CDR3 sequence (DNA): TGCAGTGCTAGTGCCTACGGCCCTGGAAACACCATATATTTT. Amino acid sequence: CSASAYGPGNTIYF.

The chain carries TRBV2 and TRBJ1-1; no reliable D call. CDR1 is SNHLY, CDR2 FYNNEI, per germline. CDR3 size: 11 residues. Trimming cost V 6 bases and J 5 bases, with 7 bases left between them. In DNA form, the CDR3 reads TGTGCCAGCAGGGAGGGAACTGAAGCTTTCTTT. Its translation: CASREGTEAFF.

This clone came up a few times. This rearrangement joins TRBV5-6 to TRBJ2-7, with TRBD2 matching 11 bases. Germline assignment: CDR1 SGHDT and CDR2 YYEEEE. V dropped 1 base and J dropped 6; count of bases not matched to a gene: 9. The CDR3 consists of 16 residues. This CDR3 is CASSLISTSGTREQYF. In DNA, the CDR3 is TGTGCCAGCAGCTTGATTTCGACTAGCGGGACCCGCGAGCAGTACTTC.

The chain has TRBV12-5 and TRBJ2-2; unclear D gene. The CDR3 is made up of 16 amino acids. Trimming took 5 bases from V and 6 from J, leaving 19 bases between them. The germline V gene encodes CDR1 LGHNT and CDR2 FRNRAP. This CDR3 is CASGLTMSVRPGELFF. The DNA for the CDR3 is TGTGCTAGTGGTCTGACGATGAGTGTAAGGCCCGGGGAGCTGTTTTTT.